The present T cell receptor (beta chain) was sequenced within a study of shared clonotypes between healthy human individuals. Study-wide points: The represented genetic and exposure-history diversity was limited by the small number of donors.

Profiled with immunoSEQ multiplex PCR; TCRdb holds only in-frame clones, not every one. This sample carries approximately 620,000 clones, about 97% of them seen once, and the ten largest clones take 0.045% to 0.07%. This clone was recorded only once. Its antigen remains unknown. From CD4+ cells came CD45RA+ naive and CD45RA-negative memory subsets. The TCR sequence derives from a woman between 25 and 40 years old in good health. Input material: naive CD4+ T cells sorted from blood. Specified subset: CD45RA+ positively selected.

CDR3 nucleotide sequence: TGTGCCAGCAGCCAAGAGTCGACAGTTCAAGGGACCAATCAGCCCCAGCATTTT. Encoded protein: CASSQESTVQGTNQPQHF. This chain connects TRBV4-2 to TRBJ1-5, with D possibly being TRBD1 (5 bases). This CDR3 region has 18 residues. The germline gives CDR1 LGHNA, CDR2 YNFKEQ. V lost 0 bases and J lost 3, with 18 bases in between.